Included here is one T cell receptor beta chain sequence, with context. The sample comes from a study of blood T cell repertoires in COVID-19. CDR3 length: 14 amino acids. Germline CDR1 reads WNHNN; CDR2 reads SYGVQD (reference sequence). Losses at the gene ends were 5 bases for V and 2 bases for J; bases not matched to a gene: 5. Assay: immunoSEQ multiplex PCR; the TCRdb copy retains only in-frame clones and omits some. The data contain 200,000 or so clones, about nine tenths of them singletons. The sequence derives from a man aged 50-59 years with acute or convalescent COVID-19. This rearrangement joins TRBV10-1 to TRBJ1-2; TRBD1 matches at 7 bases. Sequenced: peripheral blood. This CDR3 is CASSQRGQNYGYTF. The CDR3 region has the DNA TGCGCCAGCAGTCAAAGGGGACAGAACTATGGCTACACCTTC.